The 8 T cell receptor beta chains listed next were all sequenced from one sample in a study of T-cell memory formation after mild COVID-19. MiXCR, applied by TCRdb to the 5' RACE reads, yields one record per CDR3 protein. The sample has around 410,000 distinct CDR3 sequences; about 25% are singletons. The material sequenced was PBMCs or a T cell subset sorted from them (not recorded which). These receptor sequences come from an adult woman who had mild COVID-19 (a few samples of this study predate the infection). Cell type and time point are not known.

This clonotype was observed a handful of times. The chain employs TRBV20-1 and TRBJ1-1; possible D gene TRBD1, 6 bases. CDR3 size: 16 residues. CDR1 and CDR2 (germline): DFQATT, SNEGSKA (reference sequence). V lost 0 bases to trimming and J lost 6 bases, with 20 bases between them. CDR3 sequence (DNA): TGCAGTGCTAGAGATCTGGTGAGGGGGGCGCATGCTGAAGCTTTCTTT. This encodes CSARDLVRGAHAEAFF.

The chain carries TRBV6-5 and TRBJ2-1; D unclear. The germline gives CDR1 MNHEY, CDR2 SVGAGI. Trimming left V 4 bases short and J 7 bases short, with 11 bases between. The CDR3 spans 13 residues. DNA of the CDR3: TGTGCCAGCAGTTTGAGTGCCGGGAATGAGCAGTTCTTC. It specifies CASSLSAGNEQFF.

The chain couples TRBV3-1 to TRBJ2-6; no definite D call. CDR1 is LGHDT, CDR2 YNNKEL, per germline (reference sequence). V dropped 2 bases and J dropped 4 bases, with 18 bases sitting between them. The CDR3 covers 18 residues. In DNA, the CDR3 is TGTGCCAGCAGCCAAAGGGTAGGTGGTGGAGCCGGGGCCAACGTCCTGACTTTC. This sequence encodes CASSQRVGGGAGANVLTF.

This clonotype occurred many times. This chain joins TRBV25-1 and TRBJ2-3, with D possibly TRBD2 on 5 matching bases. This CDR3 is 14 amino acids long. CDR1 MGHDK and CDR2 SYGVNS come from the germline V gene. Trimming pared 4 bases from V and 2 bases from J, leaving 10 bases between. The chain's CDR3 is CASSVASLTDTQYF. In DNA form, the CDR3 reads TGTGCCAGCAGTGTAGCTAGCCTCACAGATACGCAGTATTTT.

At least ten counts were recorded for this clonotype. The V call is TRBV7-9, the J call TRBJ2-1; possible D gene TRBD1, 5 bases. CDR3 length equals 13 residues. Germline V gene sequence: CDR1 SEHNR, CDR2 FQNEAQ (reference sequence). V dropped 3 bases and J dropped 5 bases, with 8 bases sitting between them. CDR3 bases: TGTGCCAGCAGCTTTAACAGGAACAATGAGCAGTTCTTC. Translated: CASSFNRNNEQFF.

This clonotype was seen repeatedly, ten times or more. The chain has TRBV11-2 and TRBJ2-5; a possible D gene is TRBD1 (6 bases). The V gene's germline CDR1 is SGHAT and CDR2 FQNNGV. This CDR3 region has 14 residues. Trimming stripped 3 bases from V and 0 bases from J, with 8 bases between. The CDR3 here is CASSFQGYQETQYF. The CDR3 DNA is TGTGCCAGCAGCTTCCAGGGGTACCAAGAGACCCAGTACTTC.

The chain carries TRBV24-1 and TRBJ2-5; unclear D gene. Germline V gives CDR1 KGHDR, CDR2 SFDVKD. The CDR3 totals 15 residues. Trimming shortened V by 1 base and J by 7 bases, and 15 bases separated the two germline ends. The CDR3 sequence: CATSDFSGGAWTQYF. In DNA, the CDR3 is TGTGCCACCAGTGATTTCTCAGGCGGTGCCTGGACCCAGTACTTC.

The V and J genes are TRBV20-1 and TRBJ1-2; the D gene is possibly TRBD1 (6 bases). The V gene lost 0 bases and the J gene lost 9 bases, with 20 bases spanning the gap. From germline, CDR1 is DFQATT and CDR2 SNEGSKA (reference sequence). The CDR3 consists of 15 residues. The CDR3 is CSARDVATGRNRYTF. CDR3 DNA: TGCAGTGCTAGAGATGTAGCGACAGGAAGGAATCGCTACACCTTC.